These T cell receptor beta chains were read from a single sample in a study of vaccination effects on CD4 cells after COVID-19. Which antigens these TCRs recognize remains unknown. Measured with immunoSEQ multiplex PCR; TCRdb has only the in-frame clones, and not every one. Among approximately 23,000 clones listed, 65% to 80% were seen once. This material consisted of CD4+ T cells from PBMCs cultured with HCoV-NL63 spike peptides, taken before COVID-19 vaccination. The receptors originated from a human donor who received a COVID-19 vaccine. The CDR3 runs from the conserved cysteine through the conserved F or W. A D gene is named only where the DNA matches it firmly. Clone size is stated in some rows and not others, as once, few, many or a class when expanded.

D gene	V gene	J gene	clone size	CDR3 DNA	CDR3 protein
.	TRBV5-1	TRBJ1-1	few	TGCGCCAGCAGCGGATTGACGGAGAACACTGAAGCTTTCTTT	CASSGLTENTEAFF
TRBD1	TRBV6-2/TRBV6-3	TRBJ2-7	.	TGTGCCAGCAGTAAAGGAGGGACAGGGGGCCTCTCCTACGAGCAGTACTTC	CASSKGGTGGLSYEQYF
TRBD2	TRBV7-9	TRBJ2-7	once	TGTGCCAGCACCTCTAGCGGAACCTACGAGCAGTACTTC	CASTSSGTYEQYF
TRBD1	TRBV6-5	TRBJ1-6	.	TGTGCCAGCAGAATCGAGACAGGGGGTAATTCACCCCTCCACTTT	CASRIETGGNSPLHF
TRBD1	TRBV10-1	TRBJ2-1	.	TGCGCCAGCAAGTCCGGGACAGCGTCCGAGAATGAGCAGTTCTTC	CASKSGTASENEQFF
TRBD1	TRBV4-1	TRBJ1-1	.	TGCGCCAGCAGAGGGACAGGGAGGGGGACTGAAGCTTTCTTT	CASRGTGRGTEAFF
.	TRBV2	TRBJ2-5	.	TGTGCCAGCAGTGATACAACCGTTCAAGAGACCCAGTACTTC	CASSDTTVQETQYF
TRBD2	TRBV29-1	TRBJ2-1	few	TGCAGCGTTGAAGATCGTGCTAGCGGGAGCCAGGGTGAGCAGTTCTTC	CSVEDRASGSQGEQFF
TRBD1	TRBV2	TRBJ2-4	.	TGTGCCAGCAGTCAAACAGGGGTCCTAAAAAACATTCAGTACTTC	CASSQTGVLKNIQYF
.	TRBV19	TRBJ2-3	.	TGTGCCAGTAAAGGTTCGGGGGCTAGCACAGATACGCAGTATTTT	CASKGSGASTDTQYF
.	TRBV28	TRBJ2-7	.	TGTGCCAGCAGTTACTACTCCAGGGACTACGAGCAGTACTTC	CASSYYSRDYEQYF
TRBD2	TRBV20-1	TRBJ2-7	.	TGCAGTGCTGTTAGCGGGTACGAGCAGTACTTC	CSAVSGYEQYF
.	TRBV9	TRBJ1-3	.	TGTGCCAGCAACCCCGGAGGGACCTCTGGAAACACCATATATTTT	CASNPGGTSGNTIYF
TRBD1	TRBV4-1	TRBJ2-2	few	TGCGCCAGCAGCCAAGGGGGACAGACGAACACCGGGGAGCTGTTTTTT	CASSQGGQTNTGELFF
TRBD2	TRBV18	TRBJ2-7	.	TGTGCCAGCTCGACGGGACTAGCGGGAAGCTCCTACGAGCAGTACTTC	CASSTGLAGSSYEQYF
.	TRBV27	TRBJ2-2	.	TGTGCCAGCAGCCCGCTGACCGGGGAGCTGTTTTTT	CASSPLTGELFF
TRBD2	TRBV5-4	TRBJ2-7	.	TGTGCCAGCAGCTTTTTCCAGACTAGCGGGAGCTACGAGCAGTACTTC	CASSFFQTSGSYEQYF
TRBD1	TRBV19	TRBJ1-1	.	TGTGCCAGTAGTATAGTCGGCAGGGGGCAGATTGAAGCTTTCTTT	CASSIVGRGQIEAFF
TRBD2	TRBV6-5	TRBJ2-5	.	TGTGCCAGCCGACGACTAGCGGGAGGGCAAGAGACCCAGTACTTC	CASRRLAGGQETQYF
.	TRBV19	TRBJ2-7	.	TGTGCCAGTTCTCCCTGGCTCACGAGCTCCTACGAGCAGTACTTC	CASSPWLTSSYEQYF
.	TRBV12-5	TRBJ1-5	.	TGTGCTAGTGGTTTGGTAATATCCAGGGATCAGCCCCAGCATTTT	CASGLVISRDQPQHF
TRBD2	TRBV7-9	TRBJ2-1	.	TGTGCCAGCAGCCAGGGACTAGCGGGGGGTGAGCAGTTCTTC	CASSQGLAGGEQFF
.	TRBV9	TRBJ2-7	.	TGTGCCAGCAGCGTAGCTACAGGCCCTGGTTACGAGCAGTACTTC	CASSVATGPGYEQYF
.	TRBV30	TRBJ1-6	.	TGTGCCTGGAGTGTAACCCCATTTCTACTTACAGGGAGAAATTCACCCCTCCACTTT	CAWSVTPFLLTGRNSPLHF
.	TRBV4-1	TRBJ2-1	.	TGCGCCAGCAGCCAAAACGCGGCATCCTACAATGAGCAGTTCTTC	CASSQNAASYNEQFF
.	TRBV2	TRBJ1-6	few	TGTGCCAGCACCTGGGGGGACCCCGCCAATTCACCCCTCCACTTT	CASTWGDPANSPLHF
TRBD1	TRBV3-1/TRBV3-2	TRBJ1-5	few	TGTGCCAGCAGCCATGGACAGGGTGGTCAGCCCCAGCATTTT	CASSHGQGGQPQHF
TRBD2	TRBV7-2	TRBJ2-1	.	TGTGCCAGCAGCTTAGCCGGCGGGGGGGGACACAATGAGCAGTTCTTC	CASSLAGGGGHNEQFF
.	TRBV19	TRBJ1-5	.	TGTGCCAGTAGTATGATGAGGGTACGCCAGCCCCAGCATTTT	CASSMMRVRQPQHF
.	TRBV18	TRBJ1-2	.	TGTGCCAGCTCACCCTCAACAGGGTTGGACTATGGCTACACCTTC	CASSPSTGLDYGYTF
TRBD2	TRBV7-2	TRBJ2-1	.	TGTGCCAGCAGCTTCGTAGCGGGGGGTATTAATGAGCAGTTCTTC	CASSFVAGGINEQFF
.	TRBV11-2	TRBJ1-4	.	TGTGCCAGCAGCTTAATAACGGGAAAACTGTTTTTT	CASSLITGKLFF
.	TRBV10-1	TRBJ1-6	.	TGCGCCAGCAGTCTACAAGGGATTAATTCACCCCTCCACTTT	CASSLQGINSPLHF
TRBD1	TRBV30	TRBJ1-4	.	TGTGCCTGGAGTCAGGGGGCTGACGTTGAAAAACTGTTTTTT	CAWSQGADVEKLFF
.	TRBV5-1	TRBJ2-2	.	TGCGCCAGCACCCCAGGGCAGGTGAACACCGGGGAGCTGTTTTTT	CASTPGQVNTGELFF
.	TRBV6-5	TRBJ2-2	.	TGTGCCAGCAGTTACTCGATGGTTTCCACCGGGGAGCTGTTTTTT	CASSYSMVSTGELFF